These T cell receptor beta chains were read from a single sample in a study of cytomegalovirus exposure and HLA in healthy donors. TCRdb's copy holds only in-frame clones and misses some; the assay was immunoSEQ multiplex PCR. The sample lists approximately 58,000 clones, roughly 80% occurring once. Sample: PBMCs. The receptors were sampled from a man aged 30 to 45 in good health and CMV-seronegative. Both conserved end residues are part of each CDR3. The D gene is left open where the match is weak. A row's size may be missing; if present it is once, few, many or a size class.

j_call clone_size v_call d_call cdr3_nt cdr3_aa
TRBJ2-2 - TRBV7-2 - TGTGCCAGCAGCTCGGGACTCGACACCGGGGAGCTGTTTTTT CASSSGLDTGELFF
TRBJ2-7 - TRBV6-9 - TGTGCCAGCAGTTATTGTGGGGGGAGCTCCTACGAGCAGTACTTC CASSYCGGSSYEQYF
TRBJ1-2 - TRBV7-8 TRBD1 TGTGCCAGCAGCTTCACCGGGACAGGGGTCGGCTATGGCTACACCTTC CASSFTGTGVGYGYTF
TRBJ2-7 - TRBV12-5 TRBD1 TGTGCTAGTGGTCCCGGACAGGGGGCCTACGAGCAGTACTTC CASGPGQGAYEQYF
TRBJ1-1 - TRBV7-9 - TGTGCCAGCAGCTTCGCGGGGGCTGAAGCTTTCTTT CASSFAGAEAFF
TRBJ2-3 - TRBV7-2 - TGTGCCAGCAGTTCCGGGACACAGAGCACAGATACGCAGTATTTT CASSSGTQSTDTQYF
TRBJ2-5 once TRBV2 TRBD2 TGTGCCAGCAGTGAAGCGCTTCACCTAGCGGGAGAGGAGACCCAGTACTTC CASSEALHLAGEETQYF
TRBJ2-7 - TRBV5-1 TRBD1 TGCGCCAGCAGCACGGGACAGTCCTACGAGCAGTACTTC CASSTGQSYEQYF
TRBJ1-4 - TRBV18 - TGTGCCAGCTCATCGAGGGGGTTAAGTGGTGAAAAACTGTTTTTT CASSSRGLSGEKLFF
TRBJ1-2 - TRBV7-9 - TGTGCCAGCAGCAGCGGGAGGGATCGGCCTAACTATGGCTACACCTTC CASSSGRDRPNYGYTF
TRBJ2-5 - TRBV5-1 TRBD2 TGCGCCAGCAGCTTGGTACCGACGGGGAGGGGTGAGACCCAGTACTTC CASSLVPTGRGETQYF
TRBJ2-7 - TRBV18 - TGTGCCAGCTCCCCCCCTGAGGCTTACGAGCAGTACTTC CASSPPEAYEQYF
TRBJ2-7 - TRBV4-3 TRBD2 TGCGCCAGCAGCCAAGATAGTGCGGGAGCGGGCGAGCAGTACTTC CASSQDSAGAGEQYF
TRBJ1-6 - TRBV5-6 TRBD1 TGTGCCAGCAGCTTGGCAGGGGGGCTCTCCTATAATTCACCCCTCCACTTT CASSLAGGLSYNSPLHF
TRBJ2-5 - TRBV7-9 - TGTGCCAGCAGCCAACCCAGGGAGACCCAGTACTTC CASSQPRETQYF
TRBJ1-4 few TRBV7-9 - TGTGCCAGCAGCTTCGGGACAACGACTAATGAAAAACTGTTTTTT CASSFGTTTNEKLFF
TRBJ2-1 - TRBV5-4 - TGTGCCAGCAGCTTGGCCGCCCTCGGAGCGGGTGGCTGGAATGAGCAGTTCTTC CASSLAALGAGGWNEQFF
TRBJ2-7 - TRBV7-8 - TGTGCCAGCAGCTGGGGAGGACGATACTACGAGCAGTACTTC CASSWGGRYYEQYF
TRBJ2-4 once TRBV6-5 - TGTGCCGCCCTCGGTGGAAACATTCAGTACTTC CAALGGNIQYF
TRBJ2-1 - TRBV4-2 TRBD1 TGTGCCAGCAGCGACAGGGCAACCTACAATGAGCAGTTCTTC CASSDRATYNEQFF
TRBJ2-1 - TRBV6-5 TRBD2 TGTGCCAGCAGGTCCATAGCGGGGGGTCACAATGAGCAGTTCTTC CASRSIAGGHNEQFF
TRBJ2-3 - TRBV4-2 TRBD2 TGTGCCAGCAGCCAAATAACCGGGACTAGCGGGGGACTTGCAGATACGCAGTATTTT CASSQITGTSGGLADTQYF
TRBJ1-6 - TRBV5-1 TRBD1 TGCGCCAGCAGCTTCGGGACAGGAGATAATTCACCCCTCCACTTT CASSFGTGDNSPLHF
TRBJ1-2 - TRBV2 - TGTGCCAGCAGAGACAGCTATGGCTACACCTTC CASRDSYGYTF
TRBJ1-1 few TRBV7-9 - TGTGCCAGCAGCGGGCGAGGAGCGGCGGAAGCTTTCTTT CASSGRGAAEAFF
TRBJ2-1 - TRBV5-4 TRBD2 TGTGCCACCTCTGGGGGACTACGTAATGAGCAGTTCTTC CATSGGLRNEQFF
TRBJ2-3 - TRBV14 TRBD2 TGTGCCAGCAGCCGACTAGCGGGTGCCACAGATACGCAGTATTTT CASSRLAGATDTQYF
TRBJ2-1 - TRBV10-3 - TGTGCCATAAATGGGGAGAGAATGGGCGACAATGAGCAGTTCTTC CAINGERMGDNEQFF
TRBJ2-1 - TRBV11-2 - TGTGCCAGCAGCTTAGTTGTGGGACATAGCTCCTACAATGAGCAGTTCTTC CASSLVVGHSSYNEQFF
TRBJ2-7 - TRBV12-5 - TGTGCTAGTGGTTTGGGAGACAGTCCTTCCTACGAGCAGTACTTC CASGLGDSPSYEQYF
TRBJ1-5 - TRBV7-8 TRBD1 TGTGCCAGCAGCTTAGGGGACAGTTCAACTCAGCCCCAGCATTTT CASSLGDSSTQPQHF
TRBJ2-1 - TRBV18 TRBD1 TGTGCCGGGACAGCTTCCTCCTACAATGAGCAGTTCTTC CAGTASSYNEQFF
TRBJ1-6 - TRBV11-2 TRBD1 TGTGCCAGCAGCTCTCGGGGCAGGGGGGCCCATAATTCACCCCTCCACTTT CASSSRGRGAHNSPLHF
TRBJ2-1 - TRBV4-2 - TGTGCCAGCAGCCAAGCAAGCGGCGGGGCTAACAATGAGCAGTTCTTC CASSQASGGANNEQFF
TRBJ2-5 few TRBV12-5 TRBD2 TGTGTTAGTGGTTTGGTAGCAGGGGGACTAGCGGGAGCTGAGACCCAGTACTTC CVSGLVAGGLAGAETQYF
TRBJ2-7 - TRBV6-5 TRBD1 TGTGCCAGCAGTTACTCTACGCAGGGGGCCTACGAGCAGTACTTC CASSYSTQGAYEQYF
TRBJ2-7 once TRBV11-2 - TGTGCCAGCAGCTTAGATCGGTACTACTCCTACGAGCAGTACTTC CASSLDRYYSYEQYF
TRBJ2-1 few TRBV4-2 TRBD2 TGTGCCAGCAGCCAAGAAACGGGGGGAGGTAGTGATGAGCAGTTCTTC CASSQETGGGSDEQFF
TRBJ2-7 - TRBV29-1 - TGCAGCGTTGAAGATGCCGGGACATACTCCTACGAGCAGTACTTC CSVEDAGTYSYEQYF
TRBJ2-7 - TRBV7-2 TRBD1 TGTGCCAGCAGCCAGGGACAGGGGAACTACGAGCAGTACTTC CASSQGQGNYEQYF
TRBJ1-6 - TRBV7-9 TRBD1 TGTGCCAGCAGCTTTCAACAGGGGGTTGATTCACCCCTCCACTTT CASSFQQGVDSPLHF
TRBJ2-1 - TRBV9 TRBD1 TGTGCCAGCAGCGCAACCAGGACAGGCAATGAGCAGTTCTTC CASSATRTGNEQFF
TRBJ2-3 - TRBV9 TRBD1 TGTGCCAGCAGCGTAGCTACAACAGGGGGCGAGACAGATACGCAGTATTTT CASSVATTGGETDTQYF
TRBJ1-5 - TRBV5-8 - TGTGCCAGCAGCTGGGGGGGGTCCGGCCAGCCCCAGCATTTT CASSWGGSGQPQHF
TRBJ2-5 - TRBV7-3 - TGTGCCAGCAGCACCGGAGAGACCCAGTACTTC CASSTGETQYF
TRBJ1-5 - TRBV27 - TGTGCCAGCAGTTTATCCGCCGGGGGTGGAAATCAGCCCCAGCATTTT CASSLSAGGGNQPQHF
TRBJ2-3 once TRBV13 TRBD2 TGTGCCAGCAGCTCCGGGACTAGCGGGGGCACAGATACGCAGTATTTT CASSSGTSGGTDTQYF
TRBJ2-7 - TRBV7-2 - TGTGCCAGCAGCTTAGCCGGGGGGCGGGAGCGGGATGAGCAGTACTTC CASSLAGGRERDEQYF
TRBJ2-3 - TRBV30 TRBD2 TGTGCCTGGAAGCGGGATCTAACAGATACGCAGTATTTT CAWKRDLTDTQYF
TRBJ1-2 - TRBV4-3 TRBD1 TGCGCCAGCAGCCCGGGACAGGGGTTAAACTATGGCTACACCTTC CASSPGQGLNYGYTF
TRBJ1-5 - TRBV11-2 TRBD1 TGTGCCAGCAGTTCCGGGACAGGGTGGAATCAGCCCCAGCATTTT CASSSGTGWNQPQHF
TRBJ2-2 - TRBV7-9 - TGTTCCAGCAGCTTAATCAGGCAGGGCGGTTCCATCGGGGAGCTGTTTTTT CSSSLIRQGGSIGELFF
TRBJ1-1 - TRBV5-1 - TGCGCCAGCAGCTCCTCGACAGGTTCTGGGGCTGAAGCTTTCTTT CASSSSTGSGAEAFF
TRBJ2-1 - TRBV7-9 - TGTGCCAGCAGCTTAGGTCAGGGGTCTCGGAATGAGCAGTTCTTC CASSLGQGSRNEQFF
TRBJ2-2 - TRBV9 - TGTGCCAGCAGCAGCAGGGGAACCGGGGAGCTGTTTTTT CASSSRGTGELFF
TRBJ2-5 once TRBV4-2 - TGTGCCAGCAGCCAGCGATGGGGCGGGGGCCGGGAGACCCAGTACTTC CASSQRWGGGRETQYF
TRBJ1-1 - TRBV19 TRBD1 TGTGCCAGTAGTACCCTCTCCAGGGGGCCTATGAACACTGAAGCTTTCTTT CASSTLSRGPMNTEAFF
TRBJ1-2 - TRBV2 TRBD1 TGTGCCAGCGGGGACAGGTCGGGGCCGTATGGCTACACCTTC CASGDRSGPYGYTF
TRBJ1-1 few TRBV10-1 TRBD1 TGCGCCAGCAGGGGGGACAGGGGCAGGGCTTTCTTT CASRGDRGRAFF
TRBJ1-3 once TRBV19 - TGTGCCAGTAGTGTTCAGGGCGCTCTGCTCTATGGAAACACCATATATTTT CASSVQGALLYGNTIYF